A selection of T cell receptor beta chains follows, all from one sample in a study of shared T cell receptors in the human thymus. TCRdb keeps only in-frame clones here, not all; method: immunoSEQ multiplex PCR. The sample yields 720,000 or so clones, 80% to 90% seen once. These same data were also listed under a study on human thymus T cells.

Sequencing was done on a sample of thymocytes. These receptor sequences come from a girl under three years old with a congenital heart defect. Each CDR3 is given with its conserved first and last residue. The D gene is left open where the match is weak. Size values are once, few and many counts, or a class for expanded clones, and some rows have none.

CDR3,DNA,length,size,J,D,V
CASSIYLAGVAYSYNEQFF,TGCGCCAGCAGCATCTATCTAGCGGGGGTCGCTTACTCCTACAATGAGCAGTTCTTC,19,-,TRBJ2-1,TRBD2,TRBV5-1
CASSVFVRDRVQGYTF,TGTGCCAGTAGTGTCTTCGTCCGGGACAGAGTCCAGGGCTACACCTTC,16,-,TRBJ1-2,TRBD1,TRBV19
CASSPPGQGYGYTF,TGTGCCAGCAGCCCACCGGGACAGGGCTATGGCTACACCTTC,14,-,TRBJ1-2,TRBD1,TRBV5-6
CASSLAVPEQGRNTEAFF,TGTGCCAGCAGCTTAGCGGTTCCAGAACAGGGTAGGAACACTGAAGCTTTCTTT,18,-,TRBJ1-1,-,TRBV7-9
CASSAIRGNEQFF,TGTGCCAGCAGCGCCATCCGGGGGAATGAGCAGTTCTTC,13,-,TRBJ2-1,-,TRBV5-4
CASSSSGWGDYRSQYF,TGTGCCAGCAGTTCCTCGGGCTGGGGGGACTATCGATCCCAGTACTTC,16,-,TRBJ2-7,TRBD2,TRBV28
CASSLNTPRTGKFTEAFF,TGCGCCAGCAGCCTCAACACCCCCCGGACAGGGAAGTTCACTGAAGCTTTCTTT,18,-,TRBJ1-1,TRBD1,TRBV4-1
CASSLGRTMNSPLHF,TGTGCCAGCAGCTTAGGCAGGACAATGAATTCACCCCTCCACTTT,15,once,TRBJ1-6,-,TRBV7-9
CASSYLPTGRISYEQYF,TGTGCCAGCAGCTACCTGCCGACAGGGCGGATCTCCTACGAGCAGTACTTC,17,-,TRBJ2-7,TRBD1,TRBV5-6
CASSLEAYRIPDTQYF,TGCGCCAGCAGCTTGGAGGCGTACAGAATCCCAGATACGCAGTATTTT,16,-,TRBJ2-3,-,TRBV5-1
CASSSCYGTSGGSGTQYF,TGTGCCAGCAGTTCCTGTTACGGGACTAGCGGGGGGTCGGGGACCCAGTACTTC,18,-,TRBJ2-5,TRBD2,TRBV28
CASSPNSGLEAFF,TGCGCCAGCAGCCCCAATAGCGGCCTTGAAGCTTTCTTT,13,once,TRBJ1-1,-,TRBV5-1
CASSLVGTDTQYF,TGCGCCAGCAGCTTGGTCGGGACAGATACGCAGTATTTT,13,-,TRBJ2-3,-,TRBV5-1
CASSDRQGAQVEAFF,TGTGCCAGCAGTGATAGACAGGGGGCGCAGGTTGAAGCTTTCTTT,15,-,TRBJ1-1,TRBD1,TRBV6-1
CASSPGQRRVGYTF,TGTGCCAGTAGTCCCGGACAGCGGCGGGTTGGCTACACCTTC,14,-,TRBJ1-2,-,TRBV19
CASSPRTTSGGLYLTDTQYF,TGCGCCAGCAGCCCCCGAACGACTAGCGGGGGTCTTTATTTAACAGATACGCAGTATTTT,20,once,TRBJ2-3,TRBD2,TRBV4-3
CASSKVAQYEQYF,TGTGCCAGCAGCAAAGTGGCCCAGTACGAGCAGTACTTC,13,few,TRBJ2-7,-,TRBV21-1
CASSQAFQETQYF,TGTGCCAGCAGCCAAGCCTTTCAAGAGACCCAGTACTTC,13,-,TRBJ2-5,-,TRBV7-6
CASSILLAGGTDTQYF,TGCGCCAGCAGCATCCTTCTAGCGGGGGGCACAGATACGCAGTATTTT,16,-,TRBJ2-3,TRBD2,TRBV5-1
CANHDPGLGHIARPQHF,TGTGCCAACCATGATCCGGGATTAGGCCACATAGCTCGGCCCCAGCATTTT,17,-,TRBJ1-5,-,TRBV27
CASSTWTETIKYSNQPQHF,TGTGCCAGTAGTACTTGGACTGAGACGATTAAATATAGCAATCAGCCCCAGCATTTT,19,-,TRBJ1-5,-,TRBV19
CASSIEGSGGVFNEQFF,TGTGCCAGTAGTATCGAGGGGTCAGGGGGCGTTTTCAATGAGCAGTTCTTC,17,-,TRBJ2-1,TRBD1,TRBV19
CASSQDSRRDEKLFF,TGCGCCAGCAGCCAAGATAGCAGGAGGGATGAAAAACTGTTTTTT,15,-,TRBJ1-4,-,TRBV4-3
CASKTARTEAFF,TGTGCCAGCAAGACAGCCAGGACTGAAGCTTTCTTT,12,-,TRBJ1-1,-,TRBV6-1
CAIRDRNYGYTF,TGTGCCATTAGGGACAGGAACTATGGCTACACCTTC,12,-,TRBJ1-2,TRBD1,TRBV7-9
CASSKGTGAIPNYGYTF,TGTGCCAGTAGTAAAGGAACAGGGGCCATCCCTAACTATGGCTACACCTTC,17,-,TRBJ1-2,TRBD1,TRBV19
CASRQFGGTNYGYTF,TGCGCCAGCAGACAATTCGGCGGTACTAACTATGGCTACACCTTC,15,-,TRBJ1-2,-,TRBV5-1
CASSLDRAGGNTIYF,TGTGCCAGCAGCTTGGACAGGGCGGGGGGAAACACCATATATTTT,15,-,TRBJ1-3,TRBD1,TRBV28
CASSGKGAGIFPETNGYTF,TGTGCCAGCAGTGGAAAAGGGGCAGGGATCTTCCCAGAAACTAATGGCTACACCTTC,19,-,TRBJ1-2,-,TRBV6-1
CATSRVTENSNQPQHF,TGTGCCACCAGCAGAGTGACAGAGAATAGCAATCAGCCCCAGCATTTT,16,-,TRBJ1-5,-,TRBV15
CASSLEGQGLGTDTQYF,TGTGCCAGCAGCTTGGAGGGGCAGGGGCTGGGAACAGATACGCAGTATTTT,17,few,TRBJ2-3,-,TRBV5-4
CASSPTLASGQGEKETQYF,TGTGCCAGCTCACCAACGCTCGCCTCAGGGCAGGGGGAAAAAGAGACCCAGTACTTC,19,-,TRBJ2-5,TRBD1,TRBV18
CASSFVLYRGGSGDKQETQYF,TGCGCCAGCAGCTTCGTGCTCTACCGCGGTGGGAGCGGGGACAAACAAGAGACCCAGTACTTC,21,-,TRBJ2-5,-,TRBV5-1
CASSLAVTGYTF,TGTGCCAGCAGCTTAGCGGTAACTGGCTACACCTTC,12,-,TRBJ1-2,-,TRBV13
CASNKRGLYEQYF,TGTGCCAGCAATAAGAGGGGGCTCTACGAGCAGTACTTC,13,-,TRBJ2-7,TRBD1,TRBV5-5
CASSQEGETSGGSYEQYF,TGCGCCAGCAGCCAAGAGGGGGAGACTAGCGGGGGCTCCTACGAGCAGTACTTC,18,once,TRBJ2-7,TRBD2,TRBV4-3
CASSLRTGVVSYEQYF,TGTGCCAGCAGCTTACGTACAGGGGTGGTCTCCTACGAGCAGTACTTC,16,-,TRBJ2-7,TRBD1,TRBV11-2
CASSIVGGDYEQYF,TGTGCCAGTAGTATCGTTGGCGGAGACTACGAGCAGTACTTC,14,-,TRBJ2-7,-,TRBV19
CASSLKPSRTGHTEAFF,TGTGCCAGCAGTTTAAAACCCTCCCGGACAGGGCACACTGAAGCTTTCTTT,17,-,TRBJ1-1,TRBD1,TRBV28
CASSRTGKGYQETQYF,TGCGCCAGCAGCCGGACAGGGAAGGGGTACCAAGAGACCCAGTACTTC,16,few,TRBJ2-5,TRBD1,TRBV5-1
CASKTGKSTNEKLFF,TGTGCCAGCAAGACAGGGAAATCAACTAATGAAAAACTGTTTTTT,15,-,TRBJ1-4,TRBD1,TRBV6-6
CASRSGGRQVTGNTIYF,TGCGCCAGCCGTTCGGGGGGGAGACAGGTAACCGGAAACACCATATATTTT,17,-,TRBJ1-3,-,TRBV10-2
CATRGEGYEQYF,TGTGCCACAAGAGGGGAGGGCTACGAGCAGTACTTC,12,-,TRBJ2-7,TRBD2,TRBV19
CAISESTEPTEAFF,TGTGCCATCAGTGAGTCGACAGAGCCCACCGAAGCTTTCTTT,14,-,TRBJ1-1,-,TRBV10-3
CSVDRTSYNEQFF,TGCAGCGTTGATAGGACTTCCTACAATGAGCAGTTCTTC,13,-,TRBJ2-1,-,TRBV29-1
CSARGIELFF,TGCAGTGCTAGGGGCATAGAACTGTTTTTT,10,-,TRBJ1-4,-,TRBV20-1
CASSRQENYGYTF,TGTGCCAGTAGTCGACAGGAGAACTATGGCTACACCTTC,13,-,TRBJ1-2,-,TRBV19
CASSLGLYRSIYGYTF,TGTGCCAGCAGCTTGGGTCTTTATCGGTCGATCTATGGCTACACCTTC,16,-,TRBJ1-2,-,TRBV5-4
CASSEVGGARPETQYF,TGTGCCAGCAGTGAAGTCGGCGGGGCGCGCCCAGAGACCCAGTACTTC,16,-,TRBJ2-5,-,TRBV6-1
CAWKGGTGGGRTDTQYF,TGTGCCTGGAAAGGTGGGACCGGGGGGGGCCGCACAGATACGCAGTATTTT,17,-,TRBJ2-3,TRBD2,TRBV30
CAWGQPSTANYGYTF,TGTGCCTGGGGACAGCCGTCCACAGCTAACTATGGCTACACCTTC,15,-,TRBJ1-2,-,TRBV30
CASSPSNRGYEQYF,TGTGCCAGCAGCCCGTCGAACAGGGGCTACGAGCAGTACTTC,14,-,TRBJ2-7,TRBD1,TRBV7-2
CASRRGGAPRGTEAFF,TGTGCCAGCAGGCGGGGGGGGGCTCCCCGGGGGACTGAAGCTTTCTTT,16,-,TRBJ1-1,-,TRBV28
CASSQVRDGGYGYTF,TGCGCCAGCAGCCAAGTCAGGGACGGGGGCTATGGCTACACCTTC,15,-,TRBJ1-2,-,TRBV4-1
CASSLDRGVCTEAFF,TGTGCCAGCAGCCTGGACAGGGGAGTATGCACTGAAGCTTTCTTT,15,-,TRBJ1-1,TRBD1,TRBV7-9
CASSMPGATSEQYF,TGTGCCAGCAGTATGCCAGGGGCAACGTCCGAGCAGTACTTC,14,few,TRBJ2-7,-,TRBV11-2
CASSLSGQNESNQPQHF,TGTGCCAGCAGCTTGTCCGGACAGAATGAGAGCAATCAGCCCCAGCATTTT,17,-,TRBJ1-5,-,TRBV5-8
CATGRVDQPQHF,TGTGCCACAGGGAGGGTGGATCAGCCCCAGCATTTT,12,few,TRBJ1-5,-,TRBV6-5
CASSQENEVRDRGRRDTQYF,TGCGCCAGCAGCCAAGAGAACGAGGTGCGGGACAGGGGGAGGCGAGATACGCAGTATTTT,20,-,TRBJ2-3,TRBD1,TRBV4-3
CAISDRDSLPREQYF,TGTGCCATCAGTGACCGGGACAGTCTACCCCGGGAGCAGTACTTC,15,-,TRBJ2-7,TRBD1,TRBV10-3